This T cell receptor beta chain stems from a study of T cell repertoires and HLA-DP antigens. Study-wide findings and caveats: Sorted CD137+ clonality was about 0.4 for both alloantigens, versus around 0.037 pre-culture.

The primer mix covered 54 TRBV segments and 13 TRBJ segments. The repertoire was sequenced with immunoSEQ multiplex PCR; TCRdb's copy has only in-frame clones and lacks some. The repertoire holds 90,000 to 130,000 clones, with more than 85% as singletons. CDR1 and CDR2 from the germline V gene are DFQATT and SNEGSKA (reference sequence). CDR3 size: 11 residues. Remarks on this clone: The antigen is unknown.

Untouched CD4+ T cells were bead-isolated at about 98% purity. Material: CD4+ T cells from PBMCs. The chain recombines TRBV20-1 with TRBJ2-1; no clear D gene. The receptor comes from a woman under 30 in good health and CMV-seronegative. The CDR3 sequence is CSSTAPHGQFF. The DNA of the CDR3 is TGCAGCTCTACCGCGCCTCACGGGCAGTTCTTC.